This is a list of T cell receptor beta chains from one sample in a study of blood T cell repertoires in COVID-19. Only in-frame clones appear in the TCRdb table, and some are missing; sequencing was by immunoSEQ multiplex PCR. The sample yields about 270,000 clones, 75% to 95% seen once. Sequencing was performed on peripheral blood. The receptors come from a young adult with COVID-19, enrolled during active disease. The CDR3 runs from the conserved cysteine through the conserved F or W. D genes are given only for firm matches. Clone size is given for some rows only: seen once, a few or many times, or a class if the clone is expanded.

D: TRBD2
size: NA
V: TRBV30
J: TRBJ2-7
DNA: TGTGCCTGGAAGATACTAGCGGGAGGGATGGAGCAGTACTTC
CDR3: CAWKILAGGMEQYF

D: NA
size: NA
V: TRBV5-4
J: TRBJ2-7
DNA: TGTGCCAGCAACCCGCCGGGGACCTACGAGCAGTACTTC
CDR3: CASNPPGTYEQYF

D: NA
size: NA
V: TRBV12-2
J: TRBJ2-1
DNA: TGTGCAAGTCGCAGTAGCGGGAGGGCCGTCCAGACCTACAATGAGCAGTTCTTC
CDR3: CASRSSGRAVQTYNEQFF

D: TRBD2
size: NA
V: TRBV9
J: TRBJ2-3
DNA: TGTGCCAGCAGCCCGACTAGCGGGAGGGTCCTGAGCACAGATACGCAGTATTTT
CDR3: CASSPTSGRVLSTDTQYF

D: NA
size: NA
V: TRBV5-5
J: TRBJ2-3
DNA: TGTGCCAGCAGCTTGGCCGAGGGAATAGGTTGGTATACGCAGTATTTT
CDR3: CASSLAEGIGWYTQYF

D: NA
size: NA
V: TRBV4-2
J: TRBJ1-1
DNA: TGTGCCAGCAGCCAGGGGGCGATCACTGAAGCTTTCTTT
CDR3: CASSQGAITEAFF

D: NA
size: once
V: TRBV19
J: TRBJ1-2
DNA: TGTGCCAGTAGTATAGCCCGAGGGAGGTCGCGTGGCTACACCTTC
CDR3: CASSIARGRSRGYTF

D: NA
size: NA
V: TRBV19
J: TRBJ2-2
DNA: TGTGCCAGTAGTATAGGTGGGCGTCACACCGGGGAGCTGTTTTTT
CDR3: CASSIGGRHTGELFF

D: TRBD1
size: NA
V: TRBV12-5
J: TRBJ2-7
DNA: TGTGCTAGTGGTCTGGGGACAGAAATTTACGAGCAGTACTTC
CDR3: CASGLGTEIYEQYF

D: TRBD2
size: NA
V: TRBV30
J: TRBJ2-7
DNA: TGTGCCTGGAGTAGCGGGGTTCGAAACGAGCAGTACTTC
CDR3: CAWSSGVRNEQYF

D: TRBD2
size: few
V: TRBV29-1
J: TRBJ2-3
DNA: TGCAGCGTGAAACATAGCGGGCCCACAGATACGCAGTATTTT
CDR3: CSVKHSGPTDTQYF

D: TRBD1
size: NA
V: TRBV6-2/TRBV6-3
J: TRBJ2-1
DNA: TGTGCCAGCAGTGTCGGACAGGGGGATTACGATGAGCAGTTCTTC
CDR3: CASSVGQGDYDEQFF

D: TRBD1
size: NA
V: TRBV5-6
J: TRBJ2-7
DNA: TGTGCCAGCAGCTGGGGACAGGGAAGGTACGAGCAGTACTTC
CDR3: CASSWGQGRYEQYF

D: NA
size: NA
V: TRBV6-2/TRBV6-3
J: TRBJ2-6
DNA: TGTGCCAGCAGTAACAGGGTCGCGGGGGCCAACGTCCTGACTTTC
CDR3: CASSNRVAGANVLTF

D: TRBD1
size: NA
V: TRBV7-2
J: TRBJ2-7
DNA: TGTGCCAGCAGCTCCACAGGGGCGGGCGAGCAGTACTTC
CDR3: CASSSTGAGEQYF

D: NA
size: NA
V: TRBV4-1
J: TRBJ2-7
DNA: TGCGCCAGCAGCCAAGATGCTCGAGGGGGACCCGAGCAGTACTTC
CDR3: CASSQDARGGPEQYF

D: NA
size: once
V: TRBV11-3
J: TRBJ1-5
DNA: TGTGCCAGCAGCTCAAATCAGCCCCAGCATTTT
CDR3: CASSSNQPQHF

D: TRBD1
size: NA
V: TRBV29-1
J: TRBJ1-1
DNA: TGCAGCGTGGCTGGACAGGGGAACACTGAAGCTTTCTTT
CDR3: CSVAGQGNTEAFF

D: NA
size: once
V: TRBV11-3
J: TRBJ1-4
DNA: TGTGCCAGCAGCTTAGATCCCGGGGGGAAACTGTTTTTT
CDR3: CASSLDPGGKLFF

D: NA
size: NA
V: TRBV20-1
J: TRBJ2-3
DNA: TGCAGTGCTAAACAGGCAGATACGCAGTATTTT
CDR3: CSAKQADTQYF

D: NA
size: NA
V: TRBV14
J: TRBJ2-1
DNA: TGTGCCAGCAGCCAATCCGGGATTGAGCAGTTCTTC
CDR3: CASSQSGIEQFF

D: NA
size: NA
V: TRBV6-6
J: TRBJ2-3
DNA: TGTGCCAGCCGAAGAGATATTCGTCGCGCCACAGATACGCAGTATTTT
CDR3: CASRRDIRRATDTQYF

D: TRBD2
size: NA
V: TRBV29-1
J: TRBJ2-3
DNA: TGCAGCGTTGAAGATCCTAGCGGGACGGGCACAGATACGCAGTATTTT
CDR3: CSVEDPSGTGTDTQYF

D: TRBD2
size: NA
V: TRBV6-4
J: TRBJ2-2
DNA: TGTGCCAGCAGTCCTCTAGCGGTGAACACCGGGGAGCTGTTTTTT
CDR3: CASSPLAVNTGELFF

D: TRBD1
size: few
V: TRBV29-1
J: TRBJ1-1
DNA: TGCAGCGTGGGGACCCAGGGGGGCCACGGGTTCACTGAAGCTTTCTTT
CDR3: CSVGTQGGHGFTEAFF

D: NA
size: NA
V: TRBV24-1
J: TRBJ2-5
DNA: TGTGCCACCAGTCCCGGGGGTGAGGAGACCCAGTACTTC
CDR3: CATSPGGEETQYF

D: NA
size: NA
V: TRBV30
J: TRBJ1-3
DNA: TGTGCCTGGAACAGGGGAAACACCATATATTTT
CDR3: CAWNRGNTIYF